The 8 T cell receptor beta chains in this list originate from one sample, sequenced in a study of blood T cell repertoires in COVID-19. Here immunoSEQ multiplex PCR was the method, and the copy in TCRdb shows in-frame clones only, minus some. The sample gives some 120,000 clones, 85% of which show up once; approximately 1.5% is in the top ten. The sample comprised peripheral blood. The receptor set was obtained from a man aged 35 to 55 with acute or convalescent COVID-19.

This chain links TRBV19 with TRBJ2-2; the match to TRBD2 covers 8 bases. The J segment lost 0 bases and the V segment lost 7 bases, leaving 7 bases of the junction unmatched. The CDR3 covers 16 residues. Germline V lookup: CDR1 LNHDA, CDR2 SQIVND (reference sequence). The CDR3 sequence is CASTHREGANTGELFF. The CDR3, as DNA: TGTGCCAGTACGCATCGGGAGGGAGCGAACACCGGGGAGCTGTTTTTT. The full variable domain, rest sourced from reference TRBV19 and TRBJ2-2, is DGGITQSPKYLFRKEGQNVTLSCEQNLNHDAMYWYRQDPGQGLRLIYYSQIVNDFQKGDIAEGYSVSREKKESFPLTVTSAQKNPTAFYLCASTHREGANTGELFFGEGSRLTVL.

This chain links TRBV27 with TRBJ1-3, with TRBD1 identical over 7 bases. Germline loops: CDR1 MNHEY, CDR2 SMNVEV (reference sequence). CDR3 length equals 18 residues. V lost 6 bases, J lost 2 bases, and 16 bases stayed unmatched. The CDR3 here is CASRQAYRGLVAGNTIYF. CDR3 in DNA: TGTGCCAGCAGGCAAGCCTACAGGGGCCTCGTGGCTGGAAACACCATATATTTT.

The rearrangement uses TRBV7-2 and TRBJ2-1, with 7 bases matching TRBD2. V shed 1 base, J shed 6 bases, and the junction held 12 bases outside the gene matches. The germline V gene has CDR1 SGHTA and CDR2 FQGNSA. The CDR3 totals 17 residues. The CDR3 sequence: CASSLGSSWGRANEQFF. CDR3 nucleotide sequence: TGTGCCAGCAGCTTAGGGTCCTCTTGGGGGAGGGCCAATGAGCAGTTCTTC.

This clone occurred once. V is TRBV5-1 and J is TRBJ2-3; 14 nucleotides agree with TRBD2. Trimming removed 4 bases from V and 3 bases from J; junction bases left unmatched: 10. Germline values: CDR1 SGHRS, CDR2 YFSETQ. The CDR3 runs to 18 residues. DNA for the CDR3: TGCGCCAGCAGCCTGGGACTAGCGGGAGTCCATGATACAGATACGCAGTATTTT. This translates into CASSLGLAGVHDTDTQYF.

This chain joins TRBV19 and TRBJ2-2; no definite D call. Germline CDR1 is LNHDA and CDR2 is SQIVND (reference sequence). Trimming cost V 7 bases and J 6 bases, with 15 bases left between them. The CDR3 sequence is 14 residues long. CDR3 region: CASKDNPYAGELFF. CDR3 nucleotides: TGTGCCAGTAAAGACAACCCGTATGCCGGGGAGCTGTTTTTT.

The chain carries TRBV19 and TRBJ1-5; 10 bases are shared with TRBD1. The CDR3 is 18 amino acids. Germline CDR1 is LNHDA and CDR2 is SQIVND (reference sequence). J was trimmed by 1 base and V by 3 bases; bases with no gene match: 9. The DNA for the CDR3 is TGTGCCAGTAGTATTAAGGGACAGGGGTTTAGGAGCAATCAGCCCCAGCATTTT. This encodes CASSIKGQGFRSNQPQHF. The full variable domain, its missing parts supplied by reference TRBV19 and TRBJ1-5, is DGGITQSPKYLFRKEGQNVTLSCEQNLNHDAMYWYRQDPGQGLRLIYYSQIVNDFQKGDIAEGYSVSREKKESFPLTVTSAQKNPTAFYLCASSIKGQGFRSNQPQHFGDGTRLSIL.

V usage is TRBV9 and J usage is TRBJ2-5; tentatively, D is TRBD2 (6 bases). V lost 2 bases and J 1 base, leaving 9 bases between the germline ends. Germline-derived CDR1 and CDR2 are SGDLS and YYNGEE. CDR3 length: 14 residues. The CDR3 coding sequence is TGTGCCAGCAGCGTCTTCGGGGGCCAAGAGACCCAGTACTTC. This sequence encodes CASSVFGGQETQYF. The full variable domain, with the rest looked up from reference TRBV9 and TRBJ2-5, is DSGVTQTPKHLITATGQRVTLRCSPRSGDLSVYWYQQSLDQGLQFLIQYYNGEERAKGNILERFSAQQFPDLHSELNLSSLELGDSALYFCASSVFGGQETQYFGPGTRLLVL.

The chain links TRBV2 to TRBJ2-5; TRBD2 matches at 12 bases. V lost 4 bases to trimming and J lost 4 bases; unmatched junction nucleotides: 4. The V gene's germline CDR1 is SNHLY and CDR2 FYNNEI. The CDR3 is 15 amino acids. The CDR3 here is CASSAAGLAGETQYF. The CDR3 DNA reads as TGTGCCAGCAGTGCGGCGGGACTAGCGGGAGAGACCCAGTACTTC.